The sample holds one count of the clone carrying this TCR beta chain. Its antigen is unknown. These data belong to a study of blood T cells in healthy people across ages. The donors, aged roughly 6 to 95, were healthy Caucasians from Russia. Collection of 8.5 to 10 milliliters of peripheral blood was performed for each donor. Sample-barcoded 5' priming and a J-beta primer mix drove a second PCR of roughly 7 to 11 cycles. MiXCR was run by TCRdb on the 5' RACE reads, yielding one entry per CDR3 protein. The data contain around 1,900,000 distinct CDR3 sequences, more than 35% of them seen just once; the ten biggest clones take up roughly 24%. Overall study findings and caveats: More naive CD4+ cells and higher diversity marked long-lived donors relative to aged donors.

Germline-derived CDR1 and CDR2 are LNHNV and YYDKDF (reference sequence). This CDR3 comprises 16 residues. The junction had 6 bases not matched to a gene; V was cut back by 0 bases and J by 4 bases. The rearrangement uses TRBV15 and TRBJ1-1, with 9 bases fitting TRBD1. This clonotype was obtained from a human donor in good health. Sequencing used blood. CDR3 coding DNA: TGTGCCACCAGCAGAGATTATTTGACAGGGGGCACTGAAGCTTTCTTT. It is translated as CATSRDYLTGGTEAFF. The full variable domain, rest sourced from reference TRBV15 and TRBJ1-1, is DAMVIQNPRYQVTQFGKPVTLSCSQTLNHNVMYWYQQKSSQAPKLLFHYYDKDFNNEADTPDNFQSRRPNTSFCFLDIRSPGLGDTAMYLCATSRDYLTGGTEAFFGQGTRLTVV.